What follows are 29 T cell receptor beta chains derived from one specimen sequenced in a study of blood T cell repertoires in COVID-19. Here immunoSEQ multiplex PCR was the method, and the copy in TCRdb shows in-frame clones only, minus some. The table lists approximately 110,000 clones, approximately 80% of them singletons. Material for sequencing was peripheral blood. Every receptor here comes from a woman aged 70-85 years with acute or convalescent COVID-19.

The CDR3 is CASSSGQGNEQFF. CDR3 DNA: TGTGCCAGCAGCTCGGGACAGGGGAATGAGCAGTTCTTC. The genes are TRBV7-8 and TRBJ2-1; 10 nucleotides line up with TRBD1. V gave up 4 bases and J gave up 7 bases; unmatched junction bases: 1. Germline V gene sequence: CDR1 SGHVS, CDR2 FQNEAQ. CDR3 size: 13 residues.

V gene TRBV6-1 combines with J gene TRBJ2-7; D not certain. The CDR3 has 12 residues. V lost 3 bases, J lost 2 bases, and 5 bases lay in between. Germline assignment: CDR1 MNHNS and CDR2 SASEGT. The CDR3 nucleotides are TGTGCCAGCAGTGAGGAGCCCTACGAGCAGTACTTC. Its translation: CASSEEPYEQYF.

This chain links TRBV27 with TRBJ2-1; 10 bases fit TRBD2. The CDR3 runs 20 residues. Germline trimming cut 5 bases from V and 2 bases from J; bases unmatched to any gene: 18. Germline CDR1 is MNHEY and CDR2 is SMNVEV (reference sequence). The CDR3 reads CASSGQAGGPQLPAYNEQFF. In DNA form, the CDR3 reads TGTGCCAGCAGTGGGCAAGCGGGGGGGCCTCAACTTCCCGCCTACAATGAGCAGTTCTTC.

The V and J genes are TRBV7-8 and TRBJ2-3, with D possibly matching TRBD2 (5 bases). This CDR3 is 15 amino acids long. Germline assignment: CDR1 SGHVS and CDR2 FQNEAQ. Trimming stripped 1 base from V and 0 bases from J, with 8 bases between. CDR3 sequence (DNA): TGTGCCAGCAGCTTAGGACGGACTAGCACAGATACGCAGTATTTT. It yields the protein CASSLGRTSTDTQYF.

Comments on this clone: Within the sample, other DNA sequences also encode this same CDR3. The chain employs TRBV11-2 and TRBJ2-5; 7 positions match TRBD2. CDR1 and CDR2 (germline): SGHAT, FQNNGV. The CDR3 has 14 residues. V dropped 5 bases and J dropped 2; count of bases not matched to a gene: 5. CDR3 loop: CASSPAGRQETQYF. The DNA of the CDR3 is TGTGCCAGCAGCCCGGCCGGGAGGCAAGAGACCCAGTACTTC.

The V and J genes are TRBV18 and TRBJ2-7, with D unresolved. Germline V gives CDR1 KGHSH, CDR2 LQKENI. The germline V and J ends were trimmed by 0 bases and 2 bases, with 11 bases remaining between them. This CDR3 comprises 15 residues. The CDR3 region is CASSPPASSAYEQYF. CDR3 DNA: TGTGCCAGCTCACCACCAGCCTCCTCCGCCTACGAGCAGTACTTC.

The J gene is TRBJ2-3, the V gene TRBV5-5, with 8 nucleotides matching TRBD1. This CDR3 is 16 amino acids long. Germline V lookup: CDR1 SGHKS, CDR2 YYEKEE (reference sequence). Losses at the gene ends were 1 base for V and 4 bases for J; bases not matched to a gene: 8. The DNA for the CDR3 is TGTGCCAGCAGCTTGATGGGGCAGGGGGCGGCAGATACGCAGTATTTT. Residues: CASSLMGQGAADTQYF.

J is TRBJ1-2 and V is TRBV6-5; D unresolved. Per the germline V gene, CDR1 is MNHEY and CDR2 is SVGAGI. The V gene lost 8 bases and the J gene lost 3 bases, with 16 bases spanning the gap. CDR3 length: 14 residues. This CDR3 reads CASRSTDTYYGYTF. As DNA, the CDR3 is TGTGCCAGCCGCTCCACCGACACTTACTATGGCTACACCTTC.

The chain couples TRBV19 to TRBJ2-3; 7 bases fit TRBD2. The germline V gene has CDR1 LNHDA and CDR2 SQIVND (reference sequence). This CDR3 has 14 amino acids. V lost 11 bases and J lost 5; bases outside the gene matches: 13. CDR3 amino acids: CAVGEGRGRDTQYF. CDR3 bases: TGTGCCGTGGGGGAGGGTAGGGGTAGAGATACGCAGTATTTT. Based on the CDR3 plus reference TRBV19 and TRBJ2-3, the full variable domain is DGGITQSPKYLFRKEGQNVTLSCEQNLNHDAMYWYRQDPGQGLRLIYYSQIVNDFQKGDIAEGYSVSREKKESFPLTVTSAQKNPTAFYLCAVGEGRGRDTQYFGPGTRLTVL.

The chain's CDR3 is CASSRWGQDRNIQYF. CDR3 bases: TGTGCCAGCAGCCGCTGGGGACAGGATAGGAACATTCAGTACTTC. The chain is built from TRBV6-6 and TRBJ2-4; 8 bases fit TRBD1. This CDR3 is 15 amino acids long. V trimming: 6 bases; J trimming: 7 bases; junction bases outside the gene matches: 11. CDR1 is MNHNY, CDR2 SVGAGI, per germline (reference sequence).

This rearrangement joins TRBV18 to TRBJ2-2; 10 positions agree with TRBD1. The CDR3 is 16 residues long. After removal of 3 bases from V and 3 bases from J, the junction contained 4 bases not matched to a gene. The V gene's germline CDR1 is KGHSH and CDR2 LQKENI. The CDR3 coding sequence is TGTGCCAGCTCACCCGGGACAGGGGCCTACACCGGGGAGCTGTTTTTT. This translates into CASSPGTGAYTGELFF.

This sequence joins TRBV11-2 and TRBJ2-1; 11 bases are shared with TRBD2. This CDR3 has 17 amino acids. Germline V gene sequence: CDR1 SGHAT, CDR2 FQNNGV. Trimming at V came to 2 bases and at J to 4 bases, leaving 7 bases not matched to a gene. CDR3 region: CASSLHGLAGGYNEQFF. The CDR3 DNA reads as TGTGCCAGCAGCTTACATGGGCTAGCGGGGGGATACAATGAGCAGTTCTTC.

J is TRBJ2-7 and V is TRBV4-1; D is ambiguous. The germline V and J ends were trimmed by 4 bases and 7 bases, with 14 bases remaining between them. The CDR3 length is 13 residues. The germline V gene encodes CDR1 MGHRA and CDR2 YSYEKL. The CDR3 nucleotides are TGCGCCAGCAGCCTCGACATCAGTGGGGAGCAGTACTTC. Its protein product is CASSLDISGEQYF.

The chain couples TRBV15 to TRBJ1-6; 7 bases match TRBD1. V lost 1 base to trimming and J lost 4 bases; unmatched junction nucleotides: 10. This CDR3 contains 18 residues. CDR1 is LNHNV, CDR2 YYDKDF, per germline (reference sequence). The CDR3 here is CATSRGGNPGQYNSPLHF. CDR3 in DNA: TGTGCCACCAGCAGAGGGGGAAACCCGGGACAGTATAATTCACCCCTCCACTTT.

The rearrangement uses TRBV5-1 and TRBJ1-6; D perhaps matches TRBD1 (6 bases). The germline V gene encodes CDR1 SGHRS and CDR2 YFSETQ. This CDR3 has 14 amino acids. V was cut by 0 bases and J by 8 bases, with 9 bases left in between. Here the CDR3 DNA reads TGCGCCAGCAGCTTGGAACAGGGAGATTCACCCCTCCACTTT. Amino acids: CASSLEQGDSPLHF.

This clone was recorded only once. The rearrangement uses TRBV6-4 and TRBJ2-7, with 9 positions matching TRBD2. V lost 0 bases, J lost 5 bases, and 11 bases stayed unmatched. The CDR3 loop spans 17 amino acids. In germline, CDR1 is MRHNA, CDR2 SNTAGT. The DNA of the CDR3 is TGTGCCAGCAGTGACTCGACCGTCCCGACTAGCGGAGACGAGCAGTACTTC. It codes for CASSDSTVPTSGDEQYF.

The V and J genes are TRBV30 and TRBJ2-7; 13 bases match TRBD2. Germline CDR1 and CDR2: GTSNPN and SVGIG (reference sequence). J gave up 11 bases and V 2 bases, and 6 bases lay outside the gene matches. The CDR3 runs to 13 residues. The CDR3: CAWSPGTSGIKYF. Here the CDR3 DNA reads TGTGCCTGGAGTCCCGGGACTAGCGGGATAAAGTACTTC. Filled out from reference TRBV30 and TRBJ2-7, the complete variable domain reads SQTIHQWPATLVQPVGSPLSLECTVEGTSNPNLYWYRQAAGRGLQLLFYSVGIGQISSEVPQNLSASRPQDRQFILSSKKLLLSDSGFYLCAWSPGTSGIKYFGPGTRLTVT.

This clone was found once. This chain links TRBV20-1 with TRBJ2-1; TRBD2 is a possible D gene (5 bases). The CDR3 totals 11 residues. Germline V CDR1 and CDR2: DFQATT, SNEGSKA (reference sequence). V dropped 2 bases and J dropped 9 bases, with 8 bases sitting between them. The CDR3 region has the DNA TGCAGTGCTAGACCCGCGGGTGAGCAGTTCTTC. Translating gives CSARPAGEQFF.

This rearrangement joins TRBV30 to TRBJ1-1, with TRBD1 matching 7 bases. J gave up 5 bases and V 1 base, and 4 bases lay outside the gene matches. The V gene's germline CDR1 is GTSNPN and CDR2 SVGIG (reference sequence). The CDR3 is 13 residues long. The CDR3 DNA follows: TGTGCCTGGAGTGGACAGGGAGGAACTGAAGCTTTCTTT. Protein product: CAWSGQGGTEAFF.

The genes are TRBV5-1 and TRBJ1-2; no definite D call. Deletions cut 0 bases from V and 2 bases from J, with 8 bases between. Germline V gene data show CDR1 as SGHRS and CDR2 as YFSETQ. The CDR3 is 14 residues long. Written as DNA, the CDR3 is TGCGCCAGCAGCTTGGGCCGGGAGAACTATGGCTACACCTTC. Translated, it gives CASSLGRENYGYTF.

The chain recombines TRBV9 with TRBJ1-2, with 7 bases matching TRBD1. After removal of 3 bases from V and 4 bases from J, the junction contained 0 bases not matched to a gene. The germline gives CDR1 SGDLS, CDR2 YYNGEE. The CDR3 consists of 12 residues. CDR3 residues: CASSAGGYGYTF. For the CDR3, the DNA is TGTGCCAGCAGCGCAGGGGGCTATGGCTACACCTTC.

The rearrangement uses TRBV19 and TRBJ1-4; possibly TRBD1 for D (6 bases). Looked up from germline, CDR1 is LNHDA and CDR2 is SQIVND (reference sequence). There are 14 residues in the CDR3. V lost 5 bases, J lost 0 bases, and 7 bases lay in between. The CDR3 DNA reads TGTGCCAGTAGTCAGGGGACAACTAATGAAAAACTGTTTTTT. Translating gives CASSQGTTNEKLFF.

V usage is TRBV19 and J usage is TRBJ2-1, with 8 nucleotides matching TRBD2. There are 15 residues in the CDR3. V shed 5 bases and J 4 bases; nucleotides not matched to a gene: 7. CDR1 LNHDA and CDR2 SQIVND come from the germline V gene (reference sequence). The CDR3 region is CASSRRGLVYNEQFF. The CDR3 DNA reads TGTGCCAGTAGTCGGCGGGGACTAGTATACAATGAGCAGTTCTTC. Combining the CDR3 with reference TRBV19 and TRBJ2-1 gives the whole variable domain DGGITQSPKYLFRKEGQNVTLSCEQNLNHDAMYWYRQDPGQGLRLIYYSQIVNDFQKGDIAEGYSVSREKKESFPLTVTSAQKNPTAFYLCASSRRGLVYNEQFFGPGTRLTVL.

The rearrangement joins TRBV28 to TRBJ1-1; maybe TRBD1 (5 bases). V lost 2 bases to trimming and J lost 10 bases, with 11 bases between them. CDR1 MDHEN and CDR2 SYDVKM come from the germline V gene. The CDR3 has 12 residues. CDR3 nucleotides: TGTGCCAGCAGTTTACGGTGGGGGGGAGCTTTCTTT. It is translated as CASSLRWGGAFF.

This clone is a singleton in its sample. This sequence joins TRBV3-1 (or the pseudogene TRBV3-2) and TRBJ1-4; perhaps TRBD1 as D (6 bases). Germline CDR1 is LGHDT and CDR2 is YNNKEL (reference sequence). This CDR3 contains 15 residues. The V end lost 0 bases, the J end lost 7 bases, and 12 bases lay between the germline ends. The CDR3 loop is CASSQDLGGSEKLFF. CDR3 bases: TGTGCCAGCAGCCAAGATCTTGGGGGCAGTGAAAAACTGTTTTTT.

The chain recombines TRBV5-1 with TRBJ2-1; 8 bases align to TRBD1. This CDR3 is 16 amino acids long. V lost 6 bases to trimming and J lost 6 bases; unmatched junction nucleotides: 14. Germline V CDR1 and CDR2: SGHRS, YFSETQ. The CDR3 DNA reads as TGCGCCAGCACCTGGTCCGGGACAGGTCTAAGCAATGAGCAGTTCTTC. Translation: CASTWSGTGLSNEQFF. The full variable domain, rest sourced from reference TRBV5-1 and TRBJ2-1, is KAGVTQTPRYLIKTRGQQVTLSCSPISGHRSVSWYQQTPGQGLQFLFEYFSETQRNKGNFPGRFSGRQFSNSRSEMNVSTLELGDSALYLCASTWSGTGLSNEQFFGPGTRLTVL.

This clone was seen more than once but under ten times. The gene calls are TRBV5-1 and TRBJ2-7; possibly TRBD1 for D (7 bases). Germline V gene lookup returns CDR1 SGHRS and CDR2 YFSETQ. V dropped 0 bases and J dropped 1 base, with 14 bases sitting between them. The CDR3 contains 16 residues. CDR3: CASSLGGQAGSYEQYF. DNA for the CDR3: TGCGCCAGCAGCTTGGGCGGACAGGCGGGGTCCTACGAGCAGTACTTC.

The chain joins TRBV6-4 to TRBJ2-1, with 11 nucleotides matching TRBD2. CDR3 size: 15 residues. Germline V gene lookup returns CDR1 MRHNA and CDR2 SNTAGT. The V gene end was trimmed by 9 bases and the J gene end by 0 bases; junction bases not matched to a gene: 4. This chain's CDR3 is CARLAGASSYNEQFF. The CDR3 nucleotides are TGTGCCAGACTAGCGGGGGCGAGCTCCTACAATGAGCAGTTCTTC.

The chain joins TRBV6-1 to TRBJ2-1; 14 bases line up with TRBD2. CDR3 length equals 16 residues. In germline, CDR1 is MNHNS, CDR2 SASEGT. Trimming at V came to 4 bases and at J to 4 bases, leaving 3 bases not matched to a gene. Here the CDR3 DNA reads TGTGCCAGCAGTGTCCGACTAGCGGGAGGGTACAATGAGCAGTTCTTC. This translates into CASSVRLAGGYNEQFF.